Shown below are 27 T cell receptor beta chains from a single sample sequenced in a study of blood T cell repertoires in COVID-19. TCRdb's copy holds only in-frame clones and misses some; the assay was immunoSEQ multiplex PCR. This table holds more than 300,000 clones, more than 75% found once. The material sequenced was peripheral blood. The receptors here all came from a woman between 50 and 59 years old with COVID-19, enrolled during active disease.

The chain couples TRBV3-1 (or the pseudogene TRBV3-2) to TRBJ1-1; no definite D call. Germline V gene sequence: CDR1 LGHDT, CDR2 YNNKEL (reference sequence). The CDR3 covers 14 residues. The V end lost 1 base, the J end lost 4 bases, and 10 bases lay between the germline ends. CDR3 sequence reads: CASSQGSGGTEAFF. Here the CDR3 DNA reads TGTGCCAGCAGCCAAGGGTCGGGAGGCACTGAAGCTTTCTTT.

This chain connects TRBV7-2 to TRBJ2-1; 11 positions match TRBD2. Trimming took 5 bases from V and 4 from J; bases not matched to a gene: 7. This CDR3 contains 16 residues. Germline V gene data show CDR1 as SGHTA and CDR2 as FQGNSA. The CDR3 nucleotides are TGTGCCAGCAGCCGCCGGGGGACTAGCGGATACAATGAGCAGTTCTTC. Protein: CASSRRGTSGYNEQFF.

V usage is TRBV6-6 and J usage is TRBJ2-7; TRBD1 is a possible D gene (5 bases). Germline CDR1 MNHNY, CDR2 SVGAGI (reference sequence). Trimming cost V 7 bases and J 5 bases, with 12 bases left between them. The length of the CDR3 is 12 residues. CDR3 bases: TGTGCCAGCACCAGGGCGTCCCACGAGCAGTACTTC. Translated: CASTRASHEQYF.

This chain links TRBV7-9 with TRBJ1-2; D remains unclear. Deletions cut 4 bases from V and 0 bases from J, with 15 bases between. This CDR3 is 16 amino acids long. Germline assignment: CDR1 SEHNR and CDR2 FQNEAQ (reference sequence). The CDR3 sequence is CASSSGYSGTNYGYTF. The CDR3 region has the DNA TGTGCCAGCAGCTCGGGTTACTCGGGGACTAACTATGGCTACACCTTC. The full variable domain, completed using reference TRBV7-9 and TRBJ1-2, is DTGVSQNPRHKITKRGQNVTFRCDPISEHNRLYWYRQTLGQGPEFLTYFQNEAQLEKSRLLSDRFSAERPKGSFSTLEIQRTEQGDSAMYLCASSSGYSGTNYGYTFGSGTRLTVV.

V and J are TRBV30 and TRBJ1-3, with TRBD1 as a possible D gene (5 bases). V was trimmed by 1 base and J by 4 bases, leaving 14 bases between them. This CDR3 spans 15 amino acids. The V gene's germline CDR1 is GTSNPN and CDR2 SVGIG (reference sequence). The CDR3 DNA reads as TGTGCCTGGAGTGGTGACAGAGGCCCCGGAAACACCATATATTTT. Residues: CAWSGDRGPGNTIYF.

This clone has only one observation. This chain joins TRBV18 and TRBJ1-1; the match to TRBD1 covers 8 bases. The CDR3 is made up of 17 amino acids. V gave up 3 bases and J gave up 4 bases; unmatched junction bases: 13. The V gene's germline CDR1 is KGHSH and CDR2 LQKENI. The CDR3 loop is CASSPARTGQGSTEAFF. The CDR3, as DNA: TGTGCCAGCTCACCGGCGCGGACAGGGCAGGGGAGCACTGAAGCTTTCTTT.

The chain has TRBV5-4 and TRBJ2-7; 7 bases match TRBD1. The CDR3 runs 15 residues. CDR1 and CDR2 from the germline V gene are SGHNT and YYREEE (reference sequence). V gave up 5 bases and J gave up 0 bases; unmatched junction bases: 8. Written as DNA, the CDR3 is TGTGCCAGCAGTTCCCCGGGACAGTTCTCCTACGAGCAGTACTTC. It is translated as CASSSPGQFSYEQYF.

The rearrangement uses TRBV7-3 and TRBJ2-1, with 7 bases aligning to TRBD1. CDR1 is SGHTA, CDR2 FQGTGA, per germline. V was clipped by 2 bases and J by 3 bases; unmatched bases: 4. The CDR3 has 15 residues. The DNA of the CDR3 is TGTGCCAGCAGCTTATCGGGACAGTACTACAATGAGCAGTTCTTC. Its protein product is CASSLSGQYYNEQFF.

The chain couples TRBV6-2 or TRBV6-3 to TRBJ2-3; 7 bases fit TRBD1. Trimming took 2 bases from V and 2 from J; bases not matched to a gene: 4. The CDR3 length is 15 residues. CDR1 is MNHEY and CDR2 is SVGEGT in the germline V gene. CDR3 protein: CASSYGQVNTDTQYF. The CDR3 DNA sequence: TGTGCCAGCAGTTACGGACAGGTAAACACAGATACGCAGTATTTT.

The chain has TRBV18 and TRBJ1-6, with TRBD1 matching over 12 bases. This CDR3 region has 15 residues. Germline lookup yields CDR1 KGHSH and CDR2 LQKENI. V gave up 2 bases and J gave up 9 bases; unmatched junction bases: 2. The CDR3 DNA sequence: TGTGCCAGCTCACCATGGGACAGGGGGCCTTCACCCCTCCACTTT. Residues: CASSPWDRGPSPLHF. Variable domain in full (rest from reference TRBV18 and TRBJ1-6): NAGVMQNPRHLVRRRGQEARLRCSPMKGHSHVYWYRQLPEEGLKFMVYLQKENIIDESGMPKERFSAEFPKEGPSILRIQQVVRGDSAAYFCASSPWDRGPSPLHFGNGTRLTVT.

This rearrangement joins TRBV19 to TRBJ2-3; 10 bases align to TRBD2. CDR3 size: 15 residues. Germline V gene lookup returns CDR1 LNHDA and CDR2 SQIVND (reference sequence). J was trimmed by 5 bases and V by 9 bases; bases with no gene match: 11. CDR3 residues: CASTPGTSVRDTQYF. DNA of the CDR3: TGTGCCAGCACCCCCGGGACTAGCGTAAGAGATACGCAGTATTTT.

V usage is TRBV12-3 or TRBV12-4 and J usage is TRBJ1-1, with TRBD1 matching over 8 bases. V gave up 7 bases and J gave up 6 bases; unmatched junction bases: 7. This CDR3 has 13 residues. CDR3 in DNA: TGTGCCAGCAAATTGGACAGGGAAGCTGAAGCTTTCTTT. Its translation is CASKLDREAEAFF.

The CDR3 region has the DNA TGTGCCAGCAAACTAGCGGGAGGGGGATACGAGCAGTACTTC. Its protein product is CASKLAGGGYEQYF. The chain is built from TRBV19 and TRBJ2-7; 13 nucleotides agree with TRBD2. CDR1 is LNHDA, CDR2 SQIVND, per germline (reference sequence). The length of the CDR3 is 14 residues. V gave up 9 bases and J gave up 4 bases; unmatched junction bases: 6.

The gene calls are TRBV27 and TRBJ2-7; D possibly corresponds to TRBD1 (5 bases). V was shortened by 3 bases and J by 5 bases, with 17 bases between the two germline ends. The CDR3 has 15 residues. Germline V CDR1 and CDR2: MNHEY, SMNVEV (reference sequence). The CDR3: CASSLEGAVAHEQYF. CDR3 coding DNA: TGTGCCAGCAGTTTGGAAGGGGCGGTAGCCCACGAGCAGTACTTC.

V and J are TRBV12-5 and TRBJ2-1, with D uncertain. The V gene's germline CDR1 is LGHNT and CDR2 FRNRAP. CDR3 size: 11 residues. The germline V and J ends were trimmed by 5 bases and 8 bases, with 7 bases remaining between them. The CDR3 bases are TGTGCTAGTGGTAGCAGCGATGAGCAGTTCTTC. It encodes CASGSSDEQFF.

The chain joins TRBV19 to TRBJ2-1; D remains ambiguous. This CDR3 has 13 amino acids. Germline V gene data show CDR1 as LNHDA and CDR2 as SQIVND (reference sequence). The V gene lost 7 bases and the J gene lost 5 bases, with 12 bases spanning the gap. In DNA, the CDR3 is TGTGCCAGTAATATGGCGAGGAACAATGAGCAGTTCTTC. This codes for CASNMARNNEQFF.

This rearrangement joins TRBV7-9 to TRBJ2-7; tentative D call: TRBD1 (5 bases). The CDR3 length is 16 residues. V was pared by 5 bases and J by 0 bases, with 17 bases between. Germline CDR1 and CDR2: SEHNR and FQNEAQ (reference sequence). The CDR3 DNA reads as TGTGCCAGCAGCCCTCCAAAGGGGATACCCTCCTACGAGCAGTACTTC. Translated: CASSPPKGIPSYEQYF.

The V and J genes are TRBV11-2 and TRBJ1-5; D may be TRBD1 (6 bases). The V and J ends lost 1 base and 7 bases respectively, with 14 bases between them. Looked up from germline, CDR1 is SGHAT and CDR2 is FQNNGV. This CDR3 contains 15 residues. CDR3 loop: CASSLGTDFNQPQHF. The CDR3 DNA reads TGTGCCAGCAGCTTAGGGACAGACTTTAACCAGCCCCAGCATTTT.

The rearrangement uses TRBV19 and TRBJ1-1; the D gene is possibly TRBD1 (6 bases). Germline values: CDR1 LNHDA, CDR2 SQIVND (reference sequence). Trimming removed 3 bases at V and 2 bases at J, with 13 bases between. The CDR3 consists of 15 residues. The CDR3 loop reads CASSIARGVNTEAFF. DNA for the CDR3: TGTGCCAGTAGTATCGCCAGGGGCGTTAACACTGAAGCTTTCTTT.

This clone was seen only a few times. The chain carries TRBV5-1 and TRBJ2-7, with D possibly TRBD2 on 5 matching bases. This CDR3 comprises 15 residues. The germline V gene has CDR1 SGHRS and CDR2 YFSETQ. V lost 0 bases and J lost 7, with 17 bases in between. The CDR3 is CASSLEAANRGEQYF. For the CDR3, the DNA is TGCGCCAGCAGCTTGGAAGCGGCTAACAGAGGGGAGCAGTACTTC.

The chain has TRBV6-1 and TRBJ1-3; D is undetermined. The V end was cut by 1 base, the J end by 6 bases, with 22 bases between. This CDR3 spans 18 amino acids. Germline-derived CDR1 and CDR2 are MNHNS and SASEGT. The CDR3 bases are TGTGCCAGCAGTGAAGTTTCTCTGGGCTTGGGTTTAGTAAACACCATATATTTT. Its translation is CASSEVSLGLGLVNTIYF.

This chain links TRBV5-6 with TRBJ2-5; no definite D call. V was pared by 2 bases and J by 1 base, with 6 bases between. Germline assignment: CDR1 SGHDT and CDR2 YYEEEE. The CDR3 has 13 amino acids. DNA for the CDR3: TGTGCCAGCAGCTTTGCTAGCCAAGAGACCCAGTACTTC. It is translated as CASSFASQETQYF.

This clone was seen a single time. The rearrangement joins TRBV18 to TRBJ1-1, with D unclear. The germline V and J ends were trimmed by 4 bases and 0 bases, with 9 bases remaining between them. Germline CDR1 and CDR2: KGHSH and LQKENI. The CDR3 spans 14 residues. This chain's CDR3 is CASSLTRMNTEAFF. In nucleotides, the CDR3 is TGTGCCAGCTCACTTACTCGCATGAACACTGAAGCTTTCTTT. Full variable domain (rest looked up from reference TRBV18 and TRBJ1-1): NAGVMQNPRHLVRRRGQEARLRCSPMKGHSHVYWYRQLPEEGLKFMVYLQKENIIDESGMPKERFSAEFPKEGPSILRIQQVVRGDSAAYFCASSLTRMNTEAFFGQGTRLTVV.

J is TRBJ1-5 and V is TRBV6-6, with a weak D call TRBD1 (6 bases). The CDR3 spans 15 residues. CDR1 and CDR2 (germline): MNHNY, SVGAGI (reference sequence). V was clipped by 4 bases and J by 0 bases, with 10 bases between them. Written as DNA, the CDR3 is TGTGCCAGCAGTTTGACAGGAGATAGCAATCAGCCCCAGCATTTT. As protein: CASSLTGDSNQPQHF.

The genes are TRBV9 and TRBJ2-7, with 15 positions matching TRBD2. CDR3 size: 16 residues. Germline CDR1 SGDLS, CDR2 YYNGEE. V was pared by 8 bases and J by 4 bases, with 10 bases of the junction left unmatched. CDR3 sequence reads: CARKKPGLAGGYEQYF. DNA of the CDR3: TGTGCCAGGAAAAAACCGGGACTAGCGGGAGGATACGAGCAGTACTTC.

V and J are TRBV7-9 and TRBJ1-5; 9 nucleotides agree with TRBD1. Trimming at V came to 0 bases and at J to 5 bases, leaving 2 bases not matched to a gene. This CDR3 has 15 amino acids. Per the germline V gene, CDR1 is SEHNR and CDR2 is FQNEAQ (reference sequence). CDR3 sequence reads: CASSLATGGDQPQHF. The CDR3 nucleotides read TGTGCCAGCAGCTTAGCTACAGGGGGCGATCAGCCCCAGCATTTT.

This rearrangement joins TRBV4-2 to TRBJ1-4, with 8 bases that match TRBD1. CDR3 length equals 16 residues. Germline loops: CDR1 LGHNA, CDR2 YNFKEQ. J gave up 0 bases and V 2 bases, and 2 bases lay outside the gene matches. In nucleotides, the CDR3 is TGTGCCAGCAGCCAAACACAGGGGGCAACTAATGAAAAACTGTTTTTT. Its protein product is CASSQTQGATNEKLFF.